This T cell receptor (beta chain) was identified in a study of regulatory T cells in long-lasting Graves disease. This clonotype has ten or more counts. According to the study, TCR beta libraries were built with iRepertoire HTBI primers and CDR3-region Arm-PCR. Using its own MiXCR run on the multiplex PCR reads, TCRdb lists one record per CDR3 protein. The repertoire includes 450,000 to 700,000 distinct CDR3 sequences, about 13% of them detected once, and 8.5% to 10% sits in the top ten. The CDR3 extends over 14 amino acids. The ends were cut back, 0 bases at V and 4 bases at J, with 8 bases in the middle. Germline V CDR1 and CDR2: SEHNR, FQNEAQ (reference sequence). The time point is: newly diagnosed GD, antithyroid drugs for less than 3 months. Generation of the TCR library employed RNA extracted from PBMCs. Graves' disease diagnosis was established per American Thyroid Association guidelines. These data also formed part of another study, on T cells in Graves' hyperthyroidism and ophthalmopathy. That report notes: Model predictions of ophthalmopathy came a median approximately 6 months before onset.

The source material was peripheral blood mononuclear cells (PBMCs), sampled at new diagnosis, from a patient treated with antithyroid drugs. The receptor was derived from a man aged 30 to 39 with Graves disease. V is TRBV7-9 and J is TRBJ2-3; a weak D match, TRBD2 (6 bases). Written as DNA, the CDR3 is TGTGCCAGCAGCTTAGCGGGAGGCTCAGATACGCAGTATTTT. It encodes CASSLAGGSDTQYF. Full variable domain (rest looked up from reference TRBV7-9 and TRBJ2-3): DTGVSQNPRHKITKRGQNVTFRCDPISEHNRLYWYRQTLGQGPEFLTYFQNEAQLEKSRLLSDRFSAERPKGSFSTLEIQRTEQGDSAMYLCASSLAGGSDTQYFGPGTRLTVL.